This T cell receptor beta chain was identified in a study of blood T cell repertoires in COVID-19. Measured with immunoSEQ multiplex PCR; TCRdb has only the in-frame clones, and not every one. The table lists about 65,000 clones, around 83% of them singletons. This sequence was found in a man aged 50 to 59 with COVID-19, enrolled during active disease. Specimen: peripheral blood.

The CDR3 DNA sequence: TGTGCCAGCAGCTTAGCCCCCGGCGGCTACAATGAGCAGTTCTTC. It encodes CASSLAPGGYNEQFF. The rearrangement joins TRBV11-3 to TRBJ2-1; D is ambiguous. V was clipped by 1 base and J by 3 bases, with 10 bases between them. CDR1 SGHNT and CDR2 YENEEA come from the germline V gene. The CDR3 totals 15 residues.